This T cell receptor beta chain originates from a study of blood T cell repertoires in COVID-19. Looking at the study overall: T cells, B-cell-depleted T cells, or PBMCs supplied cDNA or gDNA.

The CDR3 runs to 13 residues. V was pared by 2 bases and J by 4 bases, with 7 bases between. Germline loops: CDR1 KGHSH, CDR2 LQKENI. Per the original methods: Estimation of nucleated cell counts was performed using reference gene primer amplification. Method: immunoSEQ multiplex PCR; TCRdb's copy keeps in-frame clones and lacks some. V and J calls and clone size are as listed in that table; D and trimming were resolved from the DNA. The data show about 30,000 clones, 70% to 90% seen once. The V gene is TRBV18, the J gene TRBJ2-3; D is unclear. The sample taken for sequencing was peripheral blood. This sequence originates from a human donor in a cohort sampled during active COVID-19. The CDR3 sequence is CASSPIVADTQYF. In DNA, the CDR3 is TGTGCCAGCTCACCAATAGTGGCAGATACGCAGTATTTT.